These 30 T cell receptor beta chains originate from one sample sequenced in a study of T cell changes during pregnancy in multiple sclerosis. Using immunoSEQ multiplex PCR, the repertoire was profiled, and TCRdb retains in-frame clones only, with some absent. This repertoire shows around 50,000 clones, over 80% found once; its top ten account for less than 0.2%. Here the sequenced sample was CD4+ T cells from peripheral blood mononuclear cells, taken after pregnancy. Receptor source: a female donor in good health, enrolled as a control in a pregnancy study.

The J gene is TRBJ1-1, the V gene TRBV6-1; no clear D. The V end lost 3 bases, the J end lost 3 bases, and 14 bases lay between the germline ends. Germline V gives CDR1 MNHNS, CDR2 SASEGT. The CDR3 sequence is 15 residues long. DNA for the CDR3: TGTGCCAGCAGTGAGGTCCCCACGAGGTACACTGAAGCTTTCTTT. It encodes CASSEVPTRYTEAFF.

The CDR3 DNA follows: TGTGCCAGCAGCCAGACAGGGAACTATGGCTACACCTTC. It yields the protein CASSQTGNYGYTF. The rearrangement joins TRBV6-1 to TRBJ1-2; 7 bases align to TRBD1. The ends lost 6 bases at V and 2 bases at J; junction bases unmatched: 3. The CDR3 has 13 amino acids. CDR1 is MNHNS and CDR2 is SASEGT in the germline V gene.

The rearrangement links TRBV7-3 to TRBJ1-1, with D perhaps matching TRBD1 (5 bases). Trimming cost V 5 bases and J 2 bases, with 12 bases left between them. The CDR3 is 14 residues long. CDR1 and CDR2 (germline): SGHTA, FQGTGA. CDR3 protein: CASSPAGPNTEAFF. The CDR3 nucleotides read TGTGCCAGCAGCCCGGCGGGGCCCAACACTGAAGCTTTCTTT.

This clone was recorded only once. This chain links TRBV7-9 with TRBJ1-3, with D possibly matching TRBD1 (6 bases). Germline lookup yields CDR1 SEHNR and CDR2 FQNEAQ (reference sequence). This CDR3 has 16 residues. The V end lost 4 bases, the J end lost 0 bases, and 13 bases lay between the germline ends. For the CDR3, the DNA is TGTGCCAGCAGCTGGCCACAGGGACCCTCTGGAAACACCATATATTTT. Translating gives CASSWPQGPSGNTIYF.

The chain has TRBV6-6 and TRBJ2-1, with 8 bases matching TRBD2. The junction had 9 bases not matched to a gene; V was cut back by 0 bases and J by 8 bases. The germline gives CDR1 MNHNY, CDR2 SVGAGI (reference sequence). CDR3 size: 16 residues. The CDR3 here is CASSYSGRGGGYEQFF. As DNA, the CDR3 is TGTGCCAGCAGTTACTCTGGCCGGGGGGGCGGCTATGAGCAGTTCTTC.

The chain links TRBV7-9 to TRBJ2-6, with 7 bases lining up with TRBD1. The V segment lost 5 bases and the J segment 0 bases; nucleotides outside the gene matches: 7. Germline-derived CDR1 and CDR2 are SEHNR and FQNEAQ (reference sequence). The CDR3 length is 17 residues. DNA for the CDR3: TGTGCCAGCAGCCTAAACGACAGGGTCTCTGGGGCCAACGTCCTGACTTTC. This translates into CASSLNDRVSGANVLTF.

The chain has TRBV19 and TRBJ1-2, with 9 bases that match TRBD1. Unmatched junction bases numbered 1, after V lost 6 bases and J lost 2 bases. The CDR3 length is 13 residues. Germline CDR1 reads LNHDA; CDR2 reads SQIVND (reference sequence). CDR3 residues: CASSDRGNYGYTF. The CDR3 DNA is TGTGCCAGTAGCGACAGGGGGAACTATGGCTACACCTTC.

The rearrangement links TRBV14 to TRBJ2-1, with 8 bases identical to TRBD2. The V gene end was trimmed by 0 bases and the J gene end by 7 bases; junction bases not matched to a gene: 11. Per germline, CDR1 SGHDN and CDR2 FVKESK. This CDR3 spans 17 amino acids. The CDR3: CASSQDFGWRGANEQFF. The CDR3 DNA reads TGTGCCAGCAGCCAAGATTTTGGTTGGCGGGGGGCTAATGAGCAGTTCTTC. The entire variable domain, with the rest obtained from reference TRBV14 and TRBJ2-1, is as follows: EAGVTQFPSHSVIEKGQTVTLRCDPISGHDNLYWYRRVMGKEIKFLLHFVKESKQDESGMPNNRFLAERTGGTYSTLKVQPAELEDSGVYFCASSQDFGWRGANEQFFGPGTRLTVL.

This clone was seen more than once but under ten times. Here the CDR3 reads CASSVGGYTEAFF. The CDR3 nucleotides are TGTGCCAGCAGTGTCGGGGGGTACACTGAAGCTTTCTTT. The chain employs TRBV6-1 and TRBJ1-1, with D perhaps matching TRBD1 (5 bases). The CDR3 sequence is 13 residues long. Trimming shortened V by 4 bases and J by 3 bases, and 9 bases separated the two germline ends. Germline V gives CDR1 MNHNS, CDR2 SASEGT.

The chain combines TRBV28 with TRBJ1-5, with a possible D match to TRBD1 (6 bases). V lost 6 bases and J lost 6, with 21 bases in between. CDR1 and CDR2 (germline): MDHEN, SYDVKM. The CDR3 length is 16 residues. In nucleotides, the CDR3 is TGTGCCAGCAGCCGGGGGGCCAGGTTAATTCGTCAGCCCCAGCATTTT. Encoded protein: CASSRGARLIRQPQHF.

This sequence joins TRBV6-5 and TRBJ2-4; a weak D match, TRBD2 (5 bases). Trimming stripped 6 bases from V and 0 bases from J, with 9 bases between. CDR1 MNHEY and CDR2 SVGAGI come from the germline V gene. This CDR3 has 14 residues. For the CDR3, the DNA is TGTGCCAGCAGCCCTGGGAGAGCCAAAAACATTCAGTACTTC. This translates into CASSPGRAKNIQYF.

This chain links TRBV19 with TRBJ2-3; no clear D gene. The CDR3 sequence is 14 residues long. Germline assignment: CDR1 LNHDA and CDR2 SQIVND (reference sequence). V lost 6 bases to trimming and J lost 2 bases, with 12 bases between them. CDR3 sequence reads: CASSSPGHTDTQYF. CDR3 in DNA: TGTGCCAGTAGCTCCCCAGGTCACACAGATACGCAGTATTTT.

This clone was picked up one time. The chain recombines TRBV10-2 with TRBJ2-7, with D hard to call. Germline V gene sequence: CDR1 WSHSY, CDR2 SAAADI. V lost 3 bases and J 3 bases, leaving 3 bases between the germline ends. This CDR3 has 11 amino acids. This chain's CDR3 is CASSDYYEQYF. CDR3 in DNA: TGCGCCAGCAGTGATTACTACGAGCAGTACTTC.

CDR3 nucleotide sequence: TGTGCCAGCAGTGTCCCGGGACAGGGGAACTATGGCTACACCTTC. Protein product: CASSVPGQGNYGYTF. The rearrangement links TRBV6-6 to TRBJ1-2; TRBD1 agrees at 10 bases. Germline V gene data show CDR1 as MNHNY and CDR2 as SVGAGI (reference sequence). Trimming cost V 5 bases and J 2 bases; bases outside gene matches: 5. CDR3 length equals 15 residues.

This clone is a singleton in its sample. The chain recombines TRBV5-6 with TRBJ1-5; possibly TRBD1 for D (5 bases). Germline values: CDR1 SGHDT, CDR2 YYEEEE. CDR3 size: 14 residues. Trimming took off 4 bases at V and 2 bases at J, with 10 bases between the two ends. In DNA, the CDR3 is TGTGCCAGCAGCGGGTGGGGGGGCAATCAGCCCCAGCATTTT. The encoded protein is CASSGWGGNQPQHF.

The gene calls are TRBV5-6 and TRBJ2-5; tentative D call: TRBD1 (5 bases). Germline CDR1 is SGHDT and CDR2 is YYEEEE. V was cut by 4 bases and J by 5 bases, with 12 bases left in between. The CDR3 consists of 13 residues. This CDR3 is CASSTIPGETQYF. As DNA, the CDR3 is TGTGCCAGCAGCACGATTCCAGGGGAGACCCAGTACTTC.

The CDR3 DNA sequence: TGTGCCACCTCCTTCTCCAGGGAGCAGTACTTC. The encoded protein is CATSFSREQYF. The J gene is TRBJ2-7, the V gene TRBV6-6; D remains unclear. V lost 10 bases and J lost 7, with 14 bases in between. Per germline, CDR1 MNHNY and CDR2 SVGAGI (reference sequence). CDR3 length: 11 amino acids.

V gene TRBV6-6 combines with J gene TRBJ1-4, with TRBD1 as a possible D gene (5 bases). This CDR3 contains 16 residues. Germline values: CDR1 MNHNY, CDR2 SVGAGI (reference sequence). Trimming cost V 2 bases and J 6 bases, with 16 bases left between them. CDR3 amino acids: CASSYPAGRVDEKLFF. The CDR3 nucleotides read TGTGCCAGCAGTTACCCGGCGGGGCGGGTGGATGAAAAACTGTTTTTT.

V and J are TRBV9 and TRBJ2-6; unclear D gene. The V end lost 6 bases, the J end lost 9 bases, and 13 bases lay between the germline ends. CDR3 length: 13 amino acids. CDR1 and CDR2 from the germline V gene are SGDLS and YYNGEE. Written as DNA, the CDR3 is TGTGCCAGCACCCGGTCTGGTGACAACGTCCTGACTTTC. Translated: CASTRSGDNVLTF.

The rearrangement joins TRBV7-2 to TRBJ2-1; 8 bases align to TRBD1. Germline values: CDR1 SGHTA, CDR2 FQGNSA. The V gene end was trimmed by 2 bases and the J gene end by 9 bases; junction bases not matched to a gene: 12. There are 16 residues in the CDR3. DNA for the CDR3: TGTGCCAGCAGCTTATTGGCGCTTCAGGGGGCAACTGAGCAGTTCTTC. It specifies CASSLLALQGATEQFF.

In its sample, this clone was seen once. The chain employs TRBV7-2 and TRBJ2-2; tentatively, D is TRBD2 (6 bases). V shed 2 bases and J shed 6 bases, with 16 bases lying between them. Germline CDR1 reads SGHTA; CDR2 reads FQGNSA. The CDR3 is made up of 16 amino acids. CDR3 DNA: TGTGCCAGCAGCTTATTGGGTGTCGGGGAGGCCGGGGAGCTGTTTTTT. Protein product: CASSLLGVGEAGELFF.

This chain uses TRBV7-9 with TRBJ2-3; D unresolved. Germline V lookup: CDR1 SEHNR, CDR2 FQNEAQ (reference sequence). CDR3 length equals 14 residues. V gave up 5 bases and J gave up 8 bases, with 17 bases separating them. The CDR3 DNA sequence: TGTGCCAGCAGCCCAGGCAGACCCGAAGCTACGCAGTATTTT. Its translation: CASSPGRPEATQYF.

The chain links TRBV5-4 to TRBJ2-7; a weak D match, TRBD2 (6 bases). Deletions cut 8 bases from V and 2 bases from J, with 14 bases between. CDR3 length: 13 amino acids. Germline values: CDR1 SGHNT, CDR2 YYREEE (reference sequence). CDR3 nucleotide sequence: TGTGCCAGACCCGGGAGCTCGGCCTACGAGCAGTACTTC. Protein sequence: CARPGSSAYEQYF.

This clone was counted a few times. The J gene is TRBJ2-1, the V gene TRBV29-1; 14 positions match TRBD2. Germline values: CDR1 SQVTM, CDR2 ANQGSEA. The CDR3 extends over 13 amino acids. V shed 7 bases and J 14 bases; nucleotides not matched to a gene: 10. The CDR3 sequence: CSAEHGLAGGEFF. CDR3 bases: TGCAGCGCCGAGCACGGACTAGCGGGGGGCGAGTTCTTC.

The J gene is TRBJ2-2, the V gene TRBV6-5; a weak D match, TRBD2 (7 bases). The V gene lost 7 bases and the J gene lost 3 bases, with 15 bases spanning the gap. This CDR3 comprises 15 residues. The germline V gene encodes CDR1 MNHEY and CDR2 SVGAGI. CDR3 nucleotide sequence: TGTGCCAGCAAGGGGGGAGGGGTGGACACCGGGGAGCTGTTTTTT. Translated, it gives CASKGGGVDTGELFF.

V is TRBV4-1 and J is TRBJ1-5, with 8 bases fitting TRBD1. Per germline, CDR1 MGHRA and CDR2 YSYEKL. The ends lost 0 bases at V and 2 bases at J; junction bases unmatched: 3. The CDR3 loop spans 16 amino acids. This chain's CDR3 is CASSQDQGQGNQPQHF. CDR3 nucleotide sequence: TGCGCCAGCAGCCAAGATCAGGGACAGGGCAATCAGCCCCAGCATTTT.

The V gene is TRBV20-1, the J gene TRBJ2-7, with D possibly matching TRBD2 (6 bases). Trimming removed 5 bases at V and 5 bases at J, with 10 bases between. This CDR3 is 11 amino acids long. Looked up from germline, CDR1 is DFQATT and CDR2 is SNEGSKA (reference sequence). Here the CDR3 reads CSARLGHEQYF. CDR3 DNA: TGCAGTGCTCGACTAGGCCACGAGCAGTACTTC.

V is TRBV9 and J is TRBJ1-2; unclear D gene. V lost 4 bases to trimming and J lost 8 bases, with 18 bases between them. This CDR3 spans 14 amino acids. Germline CDR1 reads SGDLS; CDR2 reads YYNGEE. The CDR3 region is CASSTLPGSGGYTF. The CDR3 DNA sequence: TGTGCCAGCAGCACTCTGCCGGGATCGGGCGGCTACACCTTC.

The rearrangement links TRBV6-5 to TRBJ1-1; D unclear. V was cut by 0 bases and J by 0 bases, with 11 bases left in between. Germline V gene sequence: CDR1 MNHEY, CDR2 SVGAGI. The CDR3 sequence is 16 residues long. The CDR3 here is CASSYSMWGVNTEAFF. CDR3 sequence (DNA): TGTGCCAGCAGTTACTCAATGTGGGGAGTGAACACTGAAGCTTTCTTT.

The chain couples TRBV9 to TRBJ2-1, with D tentatively TRBD2 (7 bases). Trimming left V 2 bases short and J 6 bases short, with 24 bases between. CDR1 SGDLS and CDR2 YYNGEE come from the germline V gene. This CDR3 contains 18 residues. This CDR3 reads CASSVSLAREGGGNEQFF. The CDR3 bases are TGTGCCAGCAGCGTCTCTCTGGCCAGGGAGGGAGGGGGCAATGAGCAGTTCTTC.